What follows are 21 T cell receptor beta chains derived from one specimen sequenced in a study of intratumoral heterogeneity in liver cancer. The hepatocellular carcinoma nodule was sampled at distinct, geographically separated regions. Generated by immunoSEQ multiplex PCR, the TCRdb table keeps only in-frame clones and is missing some. This sample yields around 2,500 clones, of which about two thirds are seen a single time; around 50% belongs to the top ten. The specimen comprised tumor tissue, sampled before any cancer treatment. These receptors were obtained from a woman aged 70-85 years with hepatocellular carcinoma.

In DNA form, the CDR3 reads TGTGCCAGTAGTTTCCGGACTAGCGGGAGGGTAACAGATACGCAGTATTTT. Residues: CASSFRTSGRVTDTQYF. The chain carries TRBV19 and TRBJ2-3, with 15 bases identical to TRBD2. The length of the CDR3 is 17 residues. Germline CDR1 LNHDA, CDR2 SQIVND (reference sequence). Trimming took 5 bases from V and 3 from J; bases not matched to a gene: 6.

This clone was counted once. The J gene is TRBJ2-5, the V gene TRBV7-8, with 8 bases lining up with TRBD1. The CDR3 has 18 residues. V dropped 3 bases and J dropped 5; count of bases not matched to a gene: 17. Germline V lookup: CDR1 SGHVS, CDR2 FQNEAQ. Here the CDR3 reads CASSLTYRDRGFGETQYF. The CDR3 nucleotides read TGTGCCAGCAGCTTGACCTACCGCGACAGGGGCTTCGGTGAGACCCAGTACTTC.

The chain links TRBV19 to TRBJ2-3; D is unresolved. Deletions cut 5 bases from V and 6 bases from J, with 12 bases between. CDR1 is LNHDA, CDR2 SQIVND, per germline (reference sequence). This CDR3 has 13 amino acids. CDR3 residues: CASSEGKADTQYF. The CDR3 nucleotides read TGTGCCAGTAGTGAAGGGAAGGCGGATACGCAGTATTTT.

The rearrangement joins TRBV5-1 to TRBJ2-5; the match to TRBD1 covers 7 bases. This CDR3 spans 15 amino acids. Trimming removed 0 bases from V and 1 base from J; junction bases left unmatched: 3. Germline V gene lookup returns CDR1 SGHRS and CDR2 YFSETQ. CDR3 sequence: CASSLGQGTQETQYF. The CDR3 bases are TGCGCCAGCAGCTTGGGACAGGGCACCCAAGAGACCCAGTACTTC.

The gene calls are TRBV6-1 and TRBJ2-7, with TRBD2 matching over 9 bases. This CDR3 spans 16 amino acids. Germline V lookup: CDR1 MNHNS, CDR2 SASEGT. J was trimmed by 7 bases and V by 4 bases; bases with no gene match: 14. The CDR3 DNA follows: TGTGCCAGCAGTGCTACTATTAGCGGGAGTTCTTTAGAGCAGTACTTC. This gives the protein CASSATISGSSLEQYF.

The chain carries TRBV19 and TRBJ2-5; TRBD1 agrees at 8 bases. V was pared by 6 bases and J by 6 bases, with 9 bases of the junction left unmatched. Germline V lookup: CDR1 LNHDA, CDR2 SQIVND (reference sequence). The CDR3 consists of 14 residues. CDR3 protein: CASRRDRGAKTQYF. The CDR3 bases are TGTGCCAGTAGGAGAGACAGGGGTGCGAAGACCCAGTACTTC.

V and J are TRBV9 and TRBJ2-1, with D tentatively TRBD2 (5 bases). Trimming removed 2 bases from V and 7 bases from J, with 16 bases in between. The length of the CDR3 is 15 residues. CDR1 is SGDLS and CDR2 is YYNGEE in the germline V gene. CDR3 in amino acids: CASSVKGSLENEQFF. The CDR3 coding sequence is TGTGCCAGCAGCGTCAAAGGGAGTCTGGAAAATGAGCAGTTCTTC.

V usage is TRBV2 and J usage is TRBJ1-1; D ambiguous. V lost 5 bases, J lost 3 bases, and 4 bases lay in between. The CDR3 totals 11 residues. Germline CDR1 reads SNHLY; CDR2 reads FYNNEI. For the CDR3, the DNA is TGTGCCAGCAGTCTGGACACTGAAGCTTTCTTT. Residues: CASSLDTEAFF.

This clone has just one count. V gene TRBV10-1 combines with J gene TRBJ2-7; D gene unclear. The CDR3 contains 14 residues. Germline V gives CDR1 WNHNN, CDR2 SYGVQD (reference sequence). V gave up 2 bases and J gave up 3 bases, with 11 bases separating them. CDR3 loop: CASSERIGSYEQYF. The CDR3 nucleotides read TGCGCCAGCAGTGAGAGAATCGGAAGCTACGAGCAGTACTTC.

The J gene is TRBJ1-6, the V gene TRBV15; 7 nucleotides agree with TRBD1. In germline, CDR1 is LNHNV, CDR2 YYDKDF (reference sequence). The CDR3 sequence is 15 residues long. J was trimmed by 8 bases and V by 0 bases; bases with no gene match: 4. DNA of the CDR3: TGTGCCACCAGCAGAGAAGACAGGGTGTATTCACCCCTCCACTTT. This sequence encodes CATSREDRVYSPLHF. The full variable domain, with the rest looked up from reference TRBV15 and TRBJ1-6, is DAMVIQNPRYQVTQFGKPVTLSCSQTLNHNVMYWYQQKSSQAPKLLFHYYDKDFNNEADTPDNFQSRRPNTSFCFLDIRSPGLGDTAMYLCATSREDRVYSPLHFGNGTRLTVT.

V and J are TRBV14 and TRBJ1-4, with D uncertain. Germline V CDR1 and CDR2: SGHDN, FVKESK. Trimming took off 1 base at V and 11 bases at J, with 11 bases between the two ends. This CDR3 has 13 amino acids. The CDR3: CASSQARVGKLFF. The CDR3 DNA is TGTGCCAGCAGCCAAGCTAGGGTCGGTAAACTGTTTTTT.

The chain employs TRBV12-3 or TRBV12-4 and TRBJ1-2; D might be TRBD1 (5 bases). The CDR3 contains 13 residues. The V end lost 2 bases, the J end lost 4 bases, and 8 bases lay between the germline ends. In nucleotides, the CDR3 is TGTGCCAGCAGTTTAAGGGGAGTCTATGGCTACACCTTC. Translating gives CASSLRGVYGYTF.

This clone occurred a few times. The rearrangement uses TRBV6-5 and TRBJ1-2; D unclear. CDR1 is MNHEY and CDR2 is SVGAGI in the germline V gene. CDR3 length: 13 amino acids. Trimming shortened V by 2 bases and J by 2 bases, and 6 bases separated the two germline ends. The CDR3 sequence is CASSYGRNYGYTF. The CDR3 DNA is TGTGCCAGCAGTTACGGACGGAACTATGGCTACACCTTC.

The gene calls are TRBV5-3 and TRBJ2-1, with D maybe TRBD1 (5 bases). TRBV5-3 is designated an ORF whose function remains uncertain. The length of the CDR3 is 11 residues. V gave up 5 bases and J gave up 8 bases, with 8 bases separating them. The CDR3 coding sequence is TGTGCCAGAAGAACAGGCTATGAGCAGTTCTTC. Residues: CARRTGYEQFF.

The gene calls are TRBV5-1 and TRBJ2-7; D remains unclear. Germline CDR1 reads SGHRS; CDR2 reads YFSETQ. The CDR3 is 15 residues long. V was cut by 0 bases and J by 2 bases, with 12 bases left in between. CDR3 loop: CASSLETGPTYEQYF. DNA of the CDR3: TGCGCCAGCAGCTTGGAAACTGGGCCAACCTACGAGCAGTACTTC.

By share, this clone ranks as medium-sized (0.01 to 0.1%). The rearrangement links TRBV9 to TRBJ2-1, with D perhaps given as TRBD1 or TRBD2 (5 bases each). CDR1 SGDLS and CDR2 YYNGEE come from the germline V gene. V lost 0 bases and J 7 bases, leaving 14 bases between the germline ends. This CDR3 contains 15 residues. For the CDR3, the DNA is TGTGCCAGCAGCGTAGGGTGGGGGTCAGAAAATGAGCAGTTCTTC. Amino acid sequence: CASSVGWGSENEQFF.

This clone is classed as large. CDR3 coding DNA: TGTGCCAGCAGTGACGACAGGGGTTTGAGCTACACCTTC. Amino acid sequence: CASSDDRGLSYTF. The chain couples TRBV6-1 to TRBJ1-2, with 8 bases matching TRBD1. This CDR3 is built from 13 residues. Per germline, CDR1 MNHNS and CDR2 SASEGT. V lost 3 bases and J lost 9; bases outside the gene matches: 6.

The J gene is TRBJ1-2, the V gene TRBV12-3 or TRBV12-4; D is possibly TRBD1 (6 bases). V shed 7 bases and J shed 4 bases, with 13 bases lying between them. The CDR3 has 13 amino acids. CDR3 in DNA: TGTGCCAGCACCTCATCGACAGGCTATGGCTACACCTTC. Translating it yields CASTSSTGYGYTF.

The rearrangement uses TRBV15 and TRBJ2-7, with 8 bases fitting TRBD1. Looked up from germline, CDR1 is LNHNV and CDR2 is YYDKDF (reference sequence). The J segment lost 1 base and the V segment lost 3 bases, leaving 11 bases of the junction unmatched. The CDR3 spans 17 residues. CDR3 in DNA: TGTGCCACCAGCAGTTTGGGACAGGCCACTTCTTCCTACGAGCAGTACTTC. Its protein product is CATSSLGQATSSYEQYF. The complete variable domain, with remaining parts taken from reference TRBV15 and TRBJ2-7, reads DAMVIQNPRYQVTQFGKPVTLSCSQTLNHNVMYWYQQKSSQAPKLLFHYYDKDFNNEADTPDNFQSRRPNTSFCFLDIRSPGLGDTAMYLCATSSLGQATSSYEQYFGPGTRLTVT.

This clone was detected only a few times. The chain links TRBV7-9 to TRBJ2-2; 8 bases map to TRBD1. Germline CDR1 SEHNR, CDR2 FQNEAQ (reference sequence). With 4 bases clipped from V and 2 bases from J, the junction kept 6 bases outside the gene matches. This CDR3 comprises 16 residues. In nucleotides, the CDR3 is TGTGCCAGCAGCTCTTATGGACAGGGTAACACCGGGGAGCTGTTTTTT. It encodes CASSSYGQGNTGELFF. The full variable domain, completed using reference TRBV7-9 and TRBJ2-2, is DTGVSQNPRHKITKRGQNVTFRCDPISEHNRLYWYRQTLGQGPEFLTYFQNEAQLEKSRLLSDRFSAERPKGSFSTLEIQRTEQGDSAMYLCASSSYGQGNTGELFFGEGSRLTVL.

The chain joins TRBV28 to TRBJ1-6; D not certain. Germline CDR1 is MDHEN and CDR2 is SYDVKM. Trimming removed 2 bases from V and 14 bases from J, with 10 bases in between. The CDR3 runs to 12 residues. CDR3 coding DNA: TGTGCCAGCAGTTTACCCCGTGGAGCCCTCCACTTT. Protein: CASSLPRGALHF.